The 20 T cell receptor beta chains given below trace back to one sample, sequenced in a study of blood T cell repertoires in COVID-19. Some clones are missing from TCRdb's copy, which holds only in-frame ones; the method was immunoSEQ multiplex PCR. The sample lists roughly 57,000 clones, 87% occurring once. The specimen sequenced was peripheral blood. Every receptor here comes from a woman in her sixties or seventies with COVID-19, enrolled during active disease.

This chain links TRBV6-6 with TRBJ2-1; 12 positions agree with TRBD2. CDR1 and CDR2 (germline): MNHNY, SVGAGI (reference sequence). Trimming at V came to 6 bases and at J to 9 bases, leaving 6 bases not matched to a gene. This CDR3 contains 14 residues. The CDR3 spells CASRRTSGNGEQFF. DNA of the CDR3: TGTGCCAGCAGAAGGACTAGCGGGAACGGTGAGCAGTTCTTC.

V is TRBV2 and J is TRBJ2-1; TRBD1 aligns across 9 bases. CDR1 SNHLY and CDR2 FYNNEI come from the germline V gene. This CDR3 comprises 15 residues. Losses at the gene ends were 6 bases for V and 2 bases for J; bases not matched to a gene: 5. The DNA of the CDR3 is TGTGCCAGCAGGGGACAGGGTCTACCCTACAATGAGCAGTTCTTC. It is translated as CASRGQGLPYNEQFF.

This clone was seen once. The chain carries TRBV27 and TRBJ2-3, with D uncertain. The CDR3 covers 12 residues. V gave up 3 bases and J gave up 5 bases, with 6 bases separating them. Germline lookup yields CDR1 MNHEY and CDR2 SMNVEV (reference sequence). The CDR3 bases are TGTGCCAGCAGTTTTATCGGAGATACGCAGTATTTT. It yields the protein CASSFIGDTQYF.

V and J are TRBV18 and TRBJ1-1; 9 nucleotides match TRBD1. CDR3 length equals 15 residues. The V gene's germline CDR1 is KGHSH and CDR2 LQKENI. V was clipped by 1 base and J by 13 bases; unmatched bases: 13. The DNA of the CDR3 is TGTGCCAGCTCACCACGGGGAGCGACAGGGGGAATTGATTTCTTT. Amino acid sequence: CASSPRGATGGIDFF. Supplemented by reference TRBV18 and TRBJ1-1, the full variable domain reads NAGVMQNPRHLVRRRGQEARLRCSPMKGHSHVYWYRQLPEEGLKFMVYLQKENIIDESGMPKERFSAEFPKEGPSILRIQQVVRGDSAAYFCASSPRGATGGIDFFGQGTRLTVV.

The CDR3 DNA is TGTGCCAGCAGCCGGGGGGGTCTCTCCTACGAGCAGTACTTC. Translation gives CASSRGGLSYEQYF. The chain joins TRBV14 to TRBJ2-7, with TRBD2 matching over 7 bases. V lost 4 bases and J lost 0; bases outside the gene matches: 3. Per germline, CDR1 SGHDN and CDR2 FVKESK. CDR3 length: 14 residues.

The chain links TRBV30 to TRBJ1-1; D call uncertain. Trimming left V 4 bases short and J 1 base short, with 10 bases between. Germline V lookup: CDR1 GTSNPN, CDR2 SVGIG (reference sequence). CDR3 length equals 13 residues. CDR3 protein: CAWTRPENTEAFF. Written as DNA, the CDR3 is TGTGCCTGGACTAGACCGGAGAACACTGAAGCTTTCTTT. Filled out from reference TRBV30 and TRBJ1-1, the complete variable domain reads SQTIHQWPATLVQPVGSPLSLECTVEGTSNPNLYWYRQAAGRGLQLLFYSVGIGQISSEVPQNLSASRPQDRQFILSSKKLLLSDSGFYLCAWTRPENTEAFFGQGTRLTVV.

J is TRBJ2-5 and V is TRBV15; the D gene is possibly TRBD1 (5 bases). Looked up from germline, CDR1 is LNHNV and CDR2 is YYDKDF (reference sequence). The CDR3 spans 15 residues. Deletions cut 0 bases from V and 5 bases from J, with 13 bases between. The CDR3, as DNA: TGTGCCACCAGCAGAGATACAAAAGGGGATGAGACCCAGTACTTC. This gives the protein CATSRDTKGDETQYF.

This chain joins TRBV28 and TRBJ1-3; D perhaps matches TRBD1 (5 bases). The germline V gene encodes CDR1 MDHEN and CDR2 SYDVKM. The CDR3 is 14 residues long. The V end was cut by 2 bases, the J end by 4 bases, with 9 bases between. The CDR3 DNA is TGTGCCAGCAGTTTAGGGGCGCTAGGAAACACCATATATTTT. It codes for CASSLGALGNTIYF. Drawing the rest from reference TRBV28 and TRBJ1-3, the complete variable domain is DVKVTQSSRYLVKRTGEKVFLECVQDMDHENMFWYRQDPGLGLRLIYFSYDVKMKEKGDIPEGYSVSREKKERFSLILESASTNQTSMYLCASSLGALGNTIYFGEGSWLTVV.

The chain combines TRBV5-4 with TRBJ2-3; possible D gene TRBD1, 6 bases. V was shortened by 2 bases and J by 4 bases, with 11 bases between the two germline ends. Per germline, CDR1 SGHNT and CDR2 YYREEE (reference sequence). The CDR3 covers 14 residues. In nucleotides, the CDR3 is TGTGCCAGCAGCTTACAGGGCCGAGCAGATACGCAGTATTTT. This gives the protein CASSLQGRADTQYF.

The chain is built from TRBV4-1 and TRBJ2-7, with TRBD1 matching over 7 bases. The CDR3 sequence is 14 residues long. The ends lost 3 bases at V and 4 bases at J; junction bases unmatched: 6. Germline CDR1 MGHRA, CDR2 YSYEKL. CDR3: CASSQAGTEYEQYF. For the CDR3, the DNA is TGCGCCAGCAGCCAGGCCGGGACAGAATACGAGCAGTACTTC.

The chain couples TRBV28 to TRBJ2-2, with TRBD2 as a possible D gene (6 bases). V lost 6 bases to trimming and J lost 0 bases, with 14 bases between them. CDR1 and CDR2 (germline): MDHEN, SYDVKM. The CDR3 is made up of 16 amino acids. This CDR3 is CASSGGLYSNTGELFF. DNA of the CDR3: TGTGCCAGCAGCGGGGGTCTTTACTCGAACACCGGGGAGCTGTTTTTT.

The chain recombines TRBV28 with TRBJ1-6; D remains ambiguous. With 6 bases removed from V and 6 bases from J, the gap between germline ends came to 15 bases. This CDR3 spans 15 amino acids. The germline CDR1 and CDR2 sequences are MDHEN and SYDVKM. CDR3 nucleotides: TGTGCCAGCAGGGTGGGTGGAGTGACTAATTCACCCCTCCACTTT. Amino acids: CASRVGGVTNSPLHF.

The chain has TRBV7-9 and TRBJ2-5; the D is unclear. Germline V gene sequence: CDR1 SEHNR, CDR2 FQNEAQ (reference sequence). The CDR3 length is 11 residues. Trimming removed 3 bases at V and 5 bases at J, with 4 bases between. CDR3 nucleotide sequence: TGTGCCAGCAGCTTCCTCGAGACCCAGTACTTC. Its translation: CASSFLETQYF. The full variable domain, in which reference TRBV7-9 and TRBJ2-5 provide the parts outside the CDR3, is DTGVSQNPRHKITKRGQNVTFRCDPISEHNRLYWYRQTLGQGPEFLTYFQNEAQLEKSRLLSDRFSAERPKGSFSTLEIQRTEQGDSAMYLCASSFLETQYFGPGTRLLVL.

This chain's CDR3 is CASSLVKRTVNSYNEQFF. The CDR3 nucleotides are TGTGCCAGCAGCTTGGTCAAGCGGACTGTTAATTCCTACAATGAGCAGTTCTTC. V usage is TRBV11-2 and J usage is TRBJ2-1, with TRBD2 as a possible D gene (5 bases). Germline values: CDR1 SGHAT, CDR2 FQNNGV. The CDR3 runs 18 residues. V was clipped by 3 bases and J by 1 base, with 19 bases between them.

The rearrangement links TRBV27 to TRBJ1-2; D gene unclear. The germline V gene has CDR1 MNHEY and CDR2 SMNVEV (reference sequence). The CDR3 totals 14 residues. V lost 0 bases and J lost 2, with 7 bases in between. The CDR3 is CASSLSSRNYGYTF. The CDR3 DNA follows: TGTGCCAGCAGTTTATCGTCTAGGAACTATGGCTACACCTTC.

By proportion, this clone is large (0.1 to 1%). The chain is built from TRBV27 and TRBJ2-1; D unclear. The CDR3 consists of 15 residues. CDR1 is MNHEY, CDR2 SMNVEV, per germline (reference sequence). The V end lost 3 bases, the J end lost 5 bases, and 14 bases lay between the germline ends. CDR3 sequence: CASSFRSSTNNEQFF. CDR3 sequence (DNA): TGTGCCAGCAGTTTTCGCAGTTCAACAAACAATGAGCAGTTCTTC.

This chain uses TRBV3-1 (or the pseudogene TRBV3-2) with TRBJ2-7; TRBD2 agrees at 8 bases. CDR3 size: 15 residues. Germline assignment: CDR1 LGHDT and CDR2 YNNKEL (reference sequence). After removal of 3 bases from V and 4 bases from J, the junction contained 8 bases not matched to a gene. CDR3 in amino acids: CASSHGTRGGYEQYF. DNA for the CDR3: TGTGCCAGCAGCCATGGGACTAGAGGCGGGTACGAGCAGTACTTC.

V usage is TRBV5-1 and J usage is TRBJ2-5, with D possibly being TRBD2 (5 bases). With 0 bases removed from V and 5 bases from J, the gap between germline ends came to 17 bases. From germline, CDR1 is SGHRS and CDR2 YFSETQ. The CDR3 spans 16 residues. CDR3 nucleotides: TGCGCCAGCAGCTTGGCCCCTTCCGGACTCGGGGAGACCCAGTACTTC. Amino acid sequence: CASSLAPSGLGETQYF.

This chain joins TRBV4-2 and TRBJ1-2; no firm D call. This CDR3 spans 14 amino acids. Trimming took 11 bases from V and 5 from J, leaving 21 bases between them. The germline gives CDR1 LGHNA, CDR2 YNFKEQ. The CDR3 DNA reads TGTGCCGGCGGGATACCAGGCGAGGGTTATGGCTACACCTTC. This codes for CAGGIPGEGYGYTF.

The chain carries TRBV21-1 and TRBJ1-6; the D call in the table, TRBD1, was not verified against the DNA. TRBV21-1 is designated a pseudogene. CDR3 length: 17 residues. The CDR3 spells CASSNRGHGNYNSPLHF. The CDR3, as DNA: TGTGCCAGCAGCAACAGGGGACATGGCAACTATAATTCACCCCTCCACTTT.